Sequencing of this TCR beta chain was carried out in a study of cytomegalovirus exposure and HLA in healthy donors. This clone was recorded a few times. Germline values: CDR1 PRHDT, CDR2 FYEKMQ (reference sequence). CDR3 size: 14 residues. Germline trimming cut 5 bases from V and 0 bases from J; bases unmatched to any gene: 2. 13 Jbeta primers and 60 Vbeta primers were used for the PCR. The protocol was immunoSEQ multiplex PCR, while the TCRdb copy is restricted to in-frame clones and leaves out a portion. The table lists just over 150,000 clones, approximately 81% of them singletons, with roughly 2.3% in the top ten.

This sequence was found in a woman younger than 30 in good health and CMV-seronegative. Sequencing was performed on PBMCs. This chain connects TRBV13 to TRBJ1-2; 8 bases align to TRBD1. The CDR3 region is CASSLQGANYGYTF. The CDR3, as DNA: TGTGCCAGCAGCCTACAGGGGGCTAACTATGGCTACACCTTC. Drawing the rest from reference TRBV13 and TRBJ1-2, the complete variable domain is AAGVIQSPRHLIKEKRETATLKCYPIPRHDTVYWYQQGPGQDPQFLISFYEKMQSDKGSIPDRFSAQQFSDYHSELNMSSLELGDSALYFCASSLQGANYGYTFGSGTRLTVV.